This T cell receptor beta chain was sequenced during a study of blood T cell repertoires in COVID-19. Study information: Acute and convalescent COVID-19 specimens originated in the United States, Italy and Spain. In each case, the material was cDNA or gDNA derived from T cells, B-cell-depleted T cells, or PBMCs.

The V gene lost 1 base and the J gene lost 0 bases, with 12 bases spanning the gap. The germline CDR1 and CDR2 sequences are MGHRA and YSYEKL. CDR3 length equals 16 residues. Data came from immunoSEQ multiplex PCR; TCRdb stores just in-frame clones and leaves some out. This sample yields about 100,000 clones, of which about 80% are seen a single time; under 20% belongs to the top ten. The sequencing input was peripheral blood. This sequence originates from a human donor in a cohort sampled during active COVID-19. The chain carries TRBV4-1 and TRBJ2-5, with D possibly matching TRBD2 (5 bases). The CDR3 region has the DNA TGCGCCAGCAGCCAAGTGTCCGCGGGTAACCAAGAGACCCAGTACTTC. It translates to CASSQVSAGNQETQYF.